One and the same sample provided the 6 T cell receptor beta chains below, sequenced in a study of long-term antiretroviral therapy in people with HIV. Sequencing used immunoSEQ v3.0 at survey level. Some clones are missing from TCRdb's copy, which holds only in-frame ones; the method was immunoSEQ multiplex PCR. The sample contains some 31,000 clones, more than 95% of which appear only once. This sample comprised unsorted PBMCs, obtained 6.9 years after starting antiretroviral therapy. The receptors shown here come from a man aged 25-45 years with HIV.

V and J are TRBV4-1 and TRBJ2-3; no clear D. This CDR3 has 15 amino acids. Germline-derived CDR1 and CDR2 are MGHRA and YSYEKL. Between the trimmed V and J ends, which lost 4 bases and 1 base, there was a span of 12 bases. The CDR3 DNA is TGCGCCAGCAGCCCCCGGGCTCTGGGCACAGATACGCAGTATTTT. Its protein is CASSPRALGTDTQYF.

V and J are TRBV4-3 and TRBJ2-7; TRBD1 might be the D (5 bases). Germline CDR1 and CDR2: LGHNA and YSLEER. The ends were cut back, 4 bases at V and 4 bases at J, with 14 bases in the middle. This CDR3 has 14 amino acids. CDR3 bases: TGCGCCAGCAGCCCCGCTAGGGGCTCATACGAGCAGTACTTC. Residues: CASSPARGSYEQYF.

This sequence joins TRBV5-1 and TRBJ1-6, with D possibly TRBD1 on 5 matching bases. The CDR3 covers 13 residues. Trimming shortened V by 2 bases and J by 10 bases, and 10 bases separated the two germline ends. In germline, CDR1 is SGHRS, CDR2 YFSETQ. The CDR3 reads CASSFRAGSPLHF. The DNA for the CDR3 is TGCGCCAGCAGCTTCAGGGCAGGCTCACCCCTCCACTTT.

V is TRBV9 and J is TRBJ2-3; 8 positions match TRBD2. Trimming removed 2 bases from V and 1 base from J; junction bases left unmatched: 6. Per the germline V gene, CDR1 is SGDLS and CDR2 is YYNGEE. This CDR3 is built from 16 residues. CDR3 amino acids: CASSVPREGGTDTQYF. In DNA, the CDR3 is TGTGCCAGCAGCGTCCCCCGGGAGGGAGGCACAGATACGCAGTATTTT.

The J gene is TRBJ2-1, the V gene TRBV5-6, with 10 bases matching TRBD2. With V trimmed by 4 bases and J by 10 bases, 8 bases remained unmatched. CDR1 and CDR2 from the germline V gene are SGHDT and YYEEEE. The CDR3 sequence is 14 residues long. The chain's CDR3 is CASSPGLAYREQFF. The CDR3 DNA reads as TGTGCCAGCAGCCCGGGACTAGCGTACCGGGAGCAGTTCTTC. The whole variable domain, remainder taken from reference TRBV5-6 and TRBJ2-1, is DAGVTQSPTHLIKTRGQQVTLRCSPKSGHDTVSWYQQALGQGPQFIFQYYEEEERQRGNFPDRFSGHQFPNYSSELNVNALLLGDSALYLCASSPGLAYREQFFGPGTRLTVL.

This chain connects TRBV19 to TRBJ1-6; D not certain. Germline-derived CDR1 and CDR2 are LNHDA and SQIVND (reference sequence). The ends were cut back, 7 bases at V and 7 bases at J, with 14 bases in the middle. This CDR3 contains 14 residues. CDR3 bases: TGTGCCAGTAATAGACGTGCTGAGAATTCACCCCTCCACTTT. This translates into CASNRRAENSPLHF.